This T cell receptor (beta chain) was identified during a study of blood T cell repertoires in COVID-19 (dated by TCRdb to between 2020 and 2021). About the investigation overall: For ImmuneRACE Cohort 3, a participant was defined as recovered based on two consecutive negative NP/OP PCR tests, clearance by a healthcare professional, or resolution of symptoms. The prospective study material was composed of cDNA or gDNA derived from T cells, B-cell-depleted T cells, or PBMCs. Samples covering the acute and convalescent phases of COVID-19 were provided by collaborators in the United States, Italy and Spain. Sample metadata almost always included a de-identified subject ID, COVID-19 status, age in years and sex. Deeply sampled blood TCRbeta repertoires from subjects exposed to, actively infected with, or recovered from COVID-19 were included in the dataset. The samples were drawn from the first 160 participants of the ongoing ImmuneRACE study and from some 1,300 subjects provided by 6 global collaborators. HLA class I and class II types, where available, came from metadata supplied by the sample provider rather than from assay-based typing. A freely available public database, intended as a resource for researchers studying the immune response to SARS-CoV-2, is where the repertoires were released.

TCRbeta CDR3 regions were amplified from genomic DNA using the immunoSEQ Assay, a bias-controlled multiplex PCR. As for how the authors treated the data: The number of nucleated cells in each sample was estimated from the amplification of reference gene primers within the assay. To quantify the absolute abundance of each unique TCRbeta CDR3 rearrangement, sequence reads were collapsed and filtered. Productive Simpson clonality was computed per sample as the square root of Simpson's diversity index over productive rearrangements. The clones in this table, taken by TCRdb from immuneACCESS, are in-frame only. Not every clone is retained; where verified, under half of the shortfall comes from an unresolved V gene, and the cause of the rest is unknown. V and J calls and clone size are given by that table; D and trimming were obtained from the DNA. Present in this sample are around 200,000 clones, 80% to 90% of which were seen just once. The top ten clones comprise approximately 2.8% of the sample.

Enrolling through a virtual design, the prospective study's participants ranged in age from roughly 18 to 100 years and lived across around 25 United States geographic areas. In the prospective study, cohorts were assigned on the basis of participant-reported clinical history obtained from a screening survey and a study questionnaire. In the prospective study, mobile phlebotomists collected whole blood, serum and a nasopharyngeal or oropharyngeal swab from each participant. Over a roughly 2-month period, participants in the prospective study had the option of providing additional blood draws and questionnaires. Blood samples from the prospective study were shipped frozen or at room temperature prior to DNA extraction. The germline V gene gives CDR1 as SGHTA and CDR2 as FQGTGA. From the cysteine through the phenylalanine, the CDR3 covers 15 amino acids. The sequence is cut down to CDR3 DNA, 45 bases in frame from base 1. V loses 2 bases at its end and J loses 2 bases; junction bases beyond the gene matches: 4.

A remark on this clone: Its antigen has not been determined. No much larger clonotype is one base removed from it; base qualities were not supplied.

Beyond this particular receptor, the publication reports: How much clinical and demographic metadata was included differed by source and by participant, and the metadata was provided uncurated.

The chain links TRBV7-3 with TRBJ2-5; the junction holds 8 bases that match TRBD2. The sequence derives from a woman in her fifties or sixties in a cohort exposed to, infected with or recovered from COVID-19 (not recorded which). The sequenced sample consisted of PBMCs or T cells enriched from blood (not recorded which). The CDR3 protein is CASSLAGTRQETQYF. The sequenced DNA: TGTGCCAGCAGCTTAGCCGGGACTAGACAAGAGACCCAGTACTTC.